The rows below give T cell receptor beta chains drawn from one sample of a study of response to subunit inactivated influenza vaccine. A single record per CDR3 protein comes from TCRdb applying MiXCR to the RT-PCR reads. Of about 520,000 distinct CDR3 sequences detected, roughly 25% appear once; the ten largest clones hold approximately 2%. The sequenced sample was CD4+ T cells sorted from PBMCs, obtained 5 to 6 days after vaccination. These receptors were collected from a man aged 45-65 years who received an inactivated influenza vaccine. Each CDR3 is given with its conserved first and last residue. A D gene is named only where the DNA matches it firmly. For some rows the clone size is stated as once, few or many, or as a class when expanded; others skip it.

- TRBJ2-1 few TRBV6-1 CASREISGNEQFF TGTGCCAGCAGGGAGATTAGCGGCAATGAGCAGTTCTTC
TRBD2 TRBJ2-7 - TRBV7-9 CASSFTSGLYEQYF TGTGCCAGCAGCTTTACTAGCGGGTTGTACGAGCAGTACTTC
TRBD2 TRBJ2-3 - TRBV5-1 CASSQGLAVSTDTQYF TGCGCCAGCAGCCAGGGACTAGCTGTTAGCACAGATACGCAGTATTTT
- TRBJ1-6 few TRBV27 CASTLSYNSPLHF TGTGCCAGCACGTTATCCTATAATTCACCCCTCCACTTT
- TRBJ2-7 - TRBV7-2 CASSLNREYEQYF TGTGCCAGCAGCTTAAATCGGGAGTACGAGCAGTACTTC
- TRBJ2-1 few TRBV7-3 CASSSSFGGEQFF TGTGCCAGCAGCTCCTCTTTCGGGGGTGAGCAGTTCTTC
- TRBJ2-7 - TRBV29-1 CSVGTVYEQYF TGCAGCGTTGGGACAGTCTACGAGCAGTACTTC
- TRBJ1-6 - TRBV25-1 CASSDGVRTPLHF TGTGCCAGCAGTGACGGGGTTAGGACACCCCTCCACTTT
TRBD2 TRBJ2-3 - TRBV29-1 CSVGTSGGLTDTQYF TGCAGCGTTGGGACTAGCGGGGGCCTCACAGATACGCAGTATTTT
TRBD1 TRBJ1-2 - TRBV7-2 CASSWDHRGNYGYTF TGTGCCAGCAGCTGGGACCACAGGGGAAACTATGGCTACACCTTC
- TRBJ2-7 - TRBV6-1 CASSEGPQGISYEQYF TGTGCCAGCAGTGAAGGTCCGCAGGGGATCTCCTACGAGCAGTACTTC
TRBD1 TRBJ1-5 few TRBV20-1 CSARTGRDQPQHF TGCAGTGCTAGGACAGGGAGGGATCAGCCCCAGCATTTT
- TRBJ2-4 many TRBV5-6 CASSVRIAKNIQYF TGTGCCAGCAGCGTACGGATTGCCAAAAACATTCAGTACTTC
TRBD2 TRBJ2-4 few TRBV6-2/TRBV6-3 CASSYSSGTSGSKGKNIQYF TGTGCCAGCAGTTATTCGTCCGGGACTAGCGGGAGTAAGGGCAAAAACATTCAGTACTTC
- TRBJ2-1 few TRBV28 CASTPGPQLEQFF TGTGCCAGCACTCCCGGCCCCCAACTAGAGCAGTTCTTC
- TRBJ2-4 few TRBV20-1 CSARRTTKNIQYF TGCAGTGCTAGAAGGACGACCAAAAACATTCAGTACTTC
- TRBJ2-2 - TRBV11-2 CASTAVSTGELFF TGTGCCAGCACCGCAGTTTCCACCGGGGAGCTGTTTTTT
- TRBJ1-5 few TRBV27 CASSLLLGGQPQHF TGTGCCAGCAGTTTATTATTGGGGGGCCAGCCCCAGCATTTT